The clone carrying this T cell receptor (beta chain) has just a few counts. The antigen is not known. PCR primers comprised 60 Vbeta and 13 Jbeta primers. Using immunoSEQ multiplex PCR, the repertoire was profiled, and TCRdb retains in-frame clones only, with some absent. The sample lists 150,000 to 200,000 clones; around four fifths were seen once. This sample is part of a study of cytomegalovirus exposure and HLA in healthy donors. Overall study findings and caveats: Sequencing probably produced one cluster of sequence variants that were highly shared.

The sequencing sample was made of PBMCs. The TCR comes from a male donor in good health and CMV-seropositive.

The chain's CDR3 is CASSGGPPYGYTF. Written as DNA, the CDR3 is TGTGCCAGCAGTGGGGGCCCCCCCTATGGCTACACCTTC. The chain links TRBV6-1 to TRBJ1-2, with D maybe TRBD1 (5 bases). V was shortened by 4 bases and J by 4 bases, with 10 bases between the two germline ends. Germline CDR1 and CDR2: MNHNS and SASEGT. The CDR3 consists of 13 residues.